This T cell receptor (beta chain) was found in a study of T cell repertoires in cytomegalovirus infection. About the research overall: Peptides in the study included HLA-C-restricted and HLA-B-restricted CMV epitopes. CMV infection together with matching HLA type was indicated by public TCR beta signatures.

In the case of this clonotype: Its antigen is as yet unknown.

TCRdb reprocessed the reads via MiXCR and lists one record per CDR3 protein. Counted here are some 20,000 distinct CDR3 sequences, approximately 46% occurring once; the ten biggest clones make up about 94%. Germline V gives CDR1 SEHNR, CDR2 FQNEAQ (reference sequence). The CDR3 is 14 residues long. V gave up 6 bases and J gave up 1 base; unmatched junction bases: 0. Source: CD8+ T cells from cultured PBMCs, taken from culture after CMV antigen stimulation. The clonotype was recovered from a human donor in good health (CMV status not recorded). Some clones in this sample may be carry-over from other donors' samples. The rearrangement links TRBV7-9 to TRBJ2-6; 7 bases align to TRBD1. The CDR3 sequence: CASRTGSGANVLTF. The CDR3, as DNA: TGTGCCAGCAGGACAGGGTCTGGGGCCAACGTCCTGACTTTC.